The 11 T cell receptor beta chains given below trace back to one sample, sequenced in a study of blood T cell repertoires in COVID-19. Assay: immunoSEQ multiplex PCR; the TCRdb copy retains only in-frame clones and omits some. The sample lists some 45,000 clones, roughly 89% occurring once. Input material: peripheral blood. All receptors derive from a man in his sixties or seventies with active COVID-19.

The genes are TRBV5-1 and TRBJ2-3, with TRBD1 matching over 7 bases. After removal of 3 bases from V and 2 bases from J, the junction contained 3 bases not matched to a gene. Germline V gene data show CDR1 as SGHRS and CDR2 as YFSETQ. This CDR3 comprises 14 residues. The CDR3 reads CASSSQGPTDTQYF. CDR3 DNA sequence: TGCGCCAGCAGCTCACAGGGGCCCACAGATACGCAGTATTTT.

Here the CDR3 reads CASSQTGGGHNEQFF. The CDR3 DNA sequence: TGTGCCAGCAGCCAAACAGGGGGAGGGCACAATGAGCAGTTCTTC. This rearrangement joins TRBV3-1 (or the pseudogene TRBV3-2) to TRBJ2-1; possible D gene TRBD1, 8 bases. From germline, CDR1 is LGHDT and CDR2 YNNKEL (reference sequence). Trimming took 2 bases from V and 5 from J, leaving 13 bases between them. The CDR3 is 15 amino acids.

The chain links TRBV18 to TRBJ1-2; TRBD1 matches 10 bases. CDR1 is KGHSH and CDR2 is LQKENI in the germline V gene. The V segment lost 3 bases and the J segment 1 base; nucleotides outside the gene matches: 5. The CDR3 has 16 residues. The CDR3 DNA is TGTGCCAGCTCACCGTCCGGGACAGGGGTTAACTATGGCTACACCTTC. Translation: CASSPSGTGVNYGYTF. Together with reference TRBV18 and TRBJ1-2, the CDR3 gives the full variable domain: NAGVMQNPRHLVRRRGQEARLRCSPMKGHSHVYWYRQLPEEGLKFMVYLQKENIIDESGMPKERFSAEFPKEGPSILRIQQVVRGDSAAYFCASSPSGTGVNYGYTFGSGTRLTVV.

The V call is TRBV7-2, the J call TRBJ2-7; D is ambiguous. The CDR3 extends over 15 amino acids. Between the trimmed V and J ends, which lost 3 bases and 6 bases, there was a span of 18 bases. From germline, CDR1 is SGHTA and CDR2 FQGNSA. Written as DNA, the CDR3 is TGTGCCAGCAGCTTGCTGTCCGGCGGTACTTCCGAGCAGTACTTC. It translates to CASSLLSGGTSEQYF. The whole variable domain, filled in from reference TRBV7-2 and TRBJ2-7, reads GAGVSQSPSNKVTEKGKDVELRCDPISGHTALYWYRQSLGQGLEFLIYFQGNSAPDKSGLPSDRFSAERTGGSVSTLTIQRTQQEDSAVYLCASSLLSGGTSEQYFGPGTRLTVT.

The chain has TRBV6-2 or TRBV6-3 and TRBJ2-7, with 7 bases aligning to TRBD2. The CDR3 extends over 16 amino acids. Trimming removed 6 bases from V and 2 bases from J; junction bases left unmatched: 13. Germline V gene sequence: CDR1 MNHEY, CDR2 SVGEGT. The CDR3 sequence is CASSRPFLAGAYEQYF. The CDR3 region has the DNA TGTGCCAGCAGCCGCCCCTTCTTGGCGGGGGCCTACGAGCAGTACTTC.

The chain carries TRBV11-3 and TRBJ1-6, with no clear D. Germline CDR1 and CDR2: SGHNT and YENEEA. This CDR3 has 13 amino acids. V was cut by 0 bases and J by 9 bases, with 6 bases left in between. The CDR3 here is CASSLDSVSPLHF. For the CDR3, the DNA is TGTGCCAGCAGCTTAGATTCGGTTTCACCCCTCCACTTT.

The chain links TRBV13 to TRBJ1-3, with 7 bases aligning to TRBD1. With 4 bases clipped from V and 3 bases from J, the junction kept 3 bases outside the gene matches. CDR3 size: 14 residues. CDR1 is PRHDT and CDR2 is FYEKMQ in the germline V gene (reference sequence). CDR3 loop: CASSSRDSGNTIYF. CDR3 sequence (DNA): TGTGCCAGCAGCTCCCGGGACAGTGGAAACACCATATATTTT.

V usage is TRBV10-3 and J usage is TRBJ1-2; TRBD1 matches at 7 bases. CDR1 and CDR2 from the germline V gene are ENHRY and SYGVKD. This CDR3 is 16 amino acids long. Trimming cost V 0 bases and J 0 bases; bases outside gene matches: 4. CDR3 loop: CAISESTGTPNYGYTF. Written as DNA, the CDR3 is TGTGCCATCAGTGAGTCGACAGGGACCCCTAACTATGGCTACACCTTC.

V and J are TRBV4-2 and TRBJ1-3; D remains unclear. V was pared by 0 bases and J by 0 bases, with 12 bases between. This CDR3 has 17 residues. The germline V gene encodes CDR1 LGHNA and CDR2 YNFKEQ. The CDR3 DNA reads as TGTGCCAGCAGCCAAGATTTCGCCAGGATCTCTGGAAACACCATATATTTT. This codes for CASSQDFARISGNTIYF.

The CDR3 reads CSVQDGGGYEQYF. In nucleotides, the CDR3 is TGCAGCGTGCAGGACGGGGGAGGATACGAGCAGTACTTC. The rearrangement links TRBV29-1 to TRBJ2-7; D perhaps matches TRBD2 (6 bases). This CDR3 is built from 13 residues. Germline V CDR1 and CDR2: SQVTM, ANQGSEA. With 6 bases removed from V and 4 bases from J, the gap between germline ends came to 16 bases.

The chain has TRBV9 and TRBJ2-3; TRBD1 agrees at 7 bases. J was trimmed by 0 bases and V by 4 bases; bases with no gene match: 14. The CDR3 runs 18 residues. CDR1 and CDR2 (germline): SGDLS, YYNGEE. For the CDR3, the DNA is TGTGCCAGCAGCTCACCACTTGGGACAGTGATTAGCACAGATACGCAGTATTTT. It encodes CASSSPLGTVISTDTQYF.